The 14 T cell receptor beta chains in this list originate from one sample, sequenced in a study of cytomegalovirus exposure and HLA in healthy donors. This PCR relied on a set of 60 Vbeta primers and 13 Jbeta primers. The assay was immunoSEQ multiplex PCR, and TCRdb's table has in-frame clones only and misses some. The table lists about 76,000 clones, roughly 76% of them singletons. The sequenced material came from PBMCs. These receptors all come from a woman in her twenties or thirties in good health and CMV-seronegative.

This chain uses TRBV5-1 with TRBJ2-1; TRBD2 agrees at 7 bases. The germline V gene has CDR1 SGHRS and CDR2 YFSETQ. The CDR3 contains 17 residues. Germline trimming cut 3 bases from V and 8 bases from J; bases unmatched to any gene: 17. This CDR3 reads CASSYFGRTSRKDEQFF. The CDR3 DNA sequence: TGCGCCAGCAGCTATTTTGGGAGGACTAGTAGAAAAGATGAGCAGTTCTTC.

The J gene is TRBJ2-7, the V gene TRBV5-4; tentatively, D is TRBD2 (6 bases). The CDR3 loop spans 14 amino acids. The V gene's germline CDR1 is SGHNT and CDR2 YYREEE (reference sequence). Trimming shortened V by 4 bases and J by 4 bases, and 15 bases separated the two germline ends. The CDR3 sequence: CASSPSGRRYEQYF. CDR3 sequence (DNA): TGTGCCAGCAGCCCCTCCGGGAGAAGGTACGAGCAGTACTTC. Using reference TRBV5-4 and TRBJ2-7 for the parts outside the CDR3, the full variable domain is ETGVTQSPTHLIKTRGQQVTLRCSSQSGHNTVSWYQQALGQGPQFIFQYYREEENGRGNFPPRFSGLQFPNYSSELNVNALELDDSALYLCASSPSGRRYEQYFGPGTRLTVT.

This chain links TRBV27 with TRBJ2-2; D is perhaps TRBD2 (6 bases). This CDR3 is 15 amino acids long. Trimming cost V 5 bases and J 5 bases, with 15 bases left between them. Germline V gene data show CDR1 as MNHEY and CDR2 as SMNVEV (reference sequence). The CDR3 sequence is CASSQIQGGTGELFF. In DNA form, the CDR3 reads TGTGCCAGCAGTCAGATTCAAGGAGGGACCGGGGAGCTGTTTTTT.

The CDR3 reads CASSPYGTGYYEQYF. DNA for the CDR3: TGTGCCAGCAGCCCATACGGGACAGGGTACTACGAGCAGTACTTC. The rearrangement joins TRBV14 to TRBJ2-7; 9 nucleotides match TRBD1. CDR3 length: 15 residues. J lost 3 bases, V lost 4 bases, and 7 bases had no gene match. Germline V gene sequence: CDR1 SGHDN, CDR2 FVKESK.

The chain combines TRBV27 with TRBJ2-1; D may be TRBD1 (5 bases). Germline values: CDR1 MNHEY, CDR2 SMNVEV (reference sequence). The CDR3 is made up of 14 amino acids. V gave up 6 bases and J gave up 4 bases, with 13 bases separating them. This CDR3 reads CASRRTPSYNEQFF. The CDR3 DNA is TGTGCCAGCAGACGGACACCTAGTTACAATGAGCAGTTCTTC.

The chain recombines TRBV5-1 with TRBJ2-3; D gene ambiguous. This CDR3 region has 13 residues. Germline CDR1 and CDR2: SGHRS and YFSETQ. V was shortened by 3 bases and J by 2 bases, with 7 bases between the two germline ends. The CDR3 loop reads CASSSLPTDTQYF. CDR3 nucleotide sequence: TGCGCCAGCAGCTCTCTACCCACAGATACGCAGTATTTT.

The chain uses TRBV28 and TRBJ1-2; no reliable D call. V was shortened by 6 bases and J by 11 bases, with 22 bases between the two germline ends. The CDR3 consists of 14 residues. Germline V gene sequence: CDR1 MDHEN, CDR2 SYDVKM. For the CDR3, the DNA is TGTGCCAGCAGATATACTAATACCCCGGGGAGTTACACCTTC. It specifies CASRYTNTPGSYTF.

V gene TRBV2 combines with J gene TRBJ2-7; 7 bases are shared with TRBD2. Trimming took 4 bases from V and 2 from J; bases not matched to a gene: 8. CDR1 and CDR2 from the germline V gene are SNHLY and FYNNEI. This CDR3 is built from 15 residues. The DNA for the CDR3 is TGTGCCAGCAGTGTTGCTAGCGGACCCACCTACGAGCAGTACTTC. Translating gives CASSVASGPTYEQYF.

The V and J genes are TRBV14 and TRBJ2-5; 9 bases line up with TRBD1. The DNA end favors TRBJ2-7, so the J call may be wrong. Germline-derived CDR1 and CDR2 are SGHDN and FVKESK. The CDR3 contains 14 residues. The CDR3 loop reads CASSRGQGGYEQYF. DNA for the CDR3: TGTGCCAGCAGCCGGGGACAGGGAGGTTACGAGCAGTACTTC.

The CDR3, as DNA: TGTGCCAGCAGGCGGACCGGACTTCATGGCTACACCTTC. It translates to CASRRTGLHGYTF. The chain is built from TRBV6-5 and TRBJ1-2; D gene unclear. This CDR3 region has 13 residues. Germline CDR1 is MNHEY and CDR2 is SVGAGI. With 6 bases removed from V and 6 bases from J, the gap between germline ends came to 14 bases.

V gene TRBV2 combines with J gene TRBJ2-7; tentatively, D is TRBD2 (6 bases). Germline V gene lookup returns CDR1 SNHLY and CDR2 FYNNEI. V shed 11 bases and J shed 4 bases, with 18 bases lying between them. CDR3 length: 13 residues. The CDR3 is CAGKLGTSYEQYF. CDR3 coding DNA: TGTGCCGGAAAGCTCGGGACTTCTTACGAGCAGTACTTC. The full variable domain, with the rest looked up from reference TRBV2 and TRBJ2-7, is EPEVTQTPSHQVTQMGQEVILRCVPISNHLYFYWYRQILGQKVEFLVSFYNNEISEKSEIFDDQFSVERPDGSNFTLKIRSTKLEDSAMYFCAGKLGTSYEQYFGPGTRLTVT.

This clone was observed a handful of times. The V and J genes are TRBV27 and TRBJ2-7; 9 positions match TRBD2. Losses at the gene ends were 5 bases for V and 3 bases for J; bases not matched to a gene: 8. CDR1 MNHEY and CDR2 SMNVEV come from the germline V gene (reference sequence). CDR3 length: 15 amino acids. Here the CDR3 reads CASSEVTSGRYEQYF. For the CDR3, the DNA is TGTGCCAGCAGTGAAGTGACTAGCGGTCGCTACGAGCAGTACTTC.

The rearrangement uses TRBV29-1 and TRBJ2-5; possible D gene TRBD1, 6 bases. CDR1 is SQVTM, CDR2 ANQGSEA, per germline. V was pared by 6 bases and J by 2 bases, with 16 bases between. This CDR3 is built from 14 residues. The CDR3 nucleotides read TGCAGCGTAACCCACAGGGTTGGGCAAGAGACCCAGTACTTC. Translated: CSVTHRVGQETQYF.

The rearrangement joins TRBV7-9 to TRBJ1-2; tentatively, D is TRBD1 (6 bases). The V end lost 6 bases, the J end lost 2 bases, and 13 bases lay between the germline ends. Germline values: CDR1 SEHNR, CDR2 FQNEAQ (reference sequence). This CDR3 is built from 14 residues. This chain's CDR3 is CASSPSDSNYGYTF. CDR3 bases: TGTGCCAGCAGTCCTTCGGACAGCAACTATGGCTACACCTTC.